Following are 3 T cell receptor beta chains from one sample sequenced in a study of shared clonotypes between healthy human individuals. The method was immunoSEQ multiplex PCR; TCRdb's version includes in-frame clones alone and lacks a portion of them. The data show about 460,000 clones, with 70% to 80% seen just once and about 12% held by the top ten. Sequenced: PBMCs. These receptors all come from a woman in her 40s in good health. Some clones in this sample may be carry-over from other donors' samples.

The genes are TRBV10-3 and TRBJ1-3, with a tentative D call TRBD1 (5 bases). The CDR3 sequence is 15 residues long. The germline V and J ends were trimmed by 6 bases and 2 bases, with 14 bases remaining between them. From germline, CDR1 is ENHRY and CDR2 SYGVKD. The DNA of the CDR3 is TGTGCCATCAGCCTAGGACGGGGGGCTGGAAACACCATATATTTT. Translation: CAISLGRGAGNTIYF.

The CDR3 DNA sequence: TGTGCCAGCAGTTACTTAGGGGGAGTTCCCTACAATGAGCAGTTCTTC. The encoded protein is CASSYLGGVPYNEQFF. V gene TRBV6-6 combines with J gene TRBJ2-1, with D tentatively TRBD1 (6 bases). From germline, CDR1 is MNHNY and CDR2 SVGAGI (reference sequence). Between the trimmed V and J ends, which lost 1 base and 2 bases, there was a span of 12 bases. The CDR3 runs to 16 residues.

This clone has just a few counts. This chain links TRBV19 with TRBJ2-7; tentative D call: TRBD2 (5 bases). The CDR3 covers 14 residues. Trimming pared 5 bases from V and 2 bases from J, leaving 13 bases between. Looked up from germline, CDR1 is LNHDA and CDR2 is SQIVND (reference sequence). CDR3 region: CASSLRGNPYEQYF. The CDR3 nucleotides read TGTGCCAGTAGTTTACGGGGAAACCCCTACGAGCAGTACTTC.